What follows are 12 T cell receptor beta chains derived from one specimen sequenced in a study of cytomegalovirus exposure and HLA in healthy donors. The assay was immunoSEQ multiplex PCR, and TCRdb's table has in-frame clones only and misses some. The repertoire consists of 110,000 to 150,000 clones, with about 94% occurring once and the leading ten covering 1.5% to 2%. The specimen was PBMCs. The receptors stem from a man younger than 35 in good health and CMV-seropositive.

V is TRBV29-1 and J is TRBJ2-2; D gene uncertain. CDR1 is SQVTM, CDR2 ANQGSEA, per germline. This CDR3 is built from 16 residues. Trimming cost V 5 bases and J 3 bases, with 19 bases left between them. Here the CDR3 DNA reads TGCAGCGTTTGTACCCCCGGTTTTGATGACACCGGGGAGCTGTTTTTT. This codes for CSVCTPGFDDTGELFF.

This chain links TRBV5-5 with TRBJ2-3; 7 nucleotides align to TRBD2. The J segment lost 5 bases and the V segment lost 6 bases, leaving 12 bases of the junction unmatched. Germline V lookup: CDR1 SGHKS, CDR2 YYEKEE (reference sequence). The CDR3 contains 15 residues. Here the CDR3 reads CASTRTSLGGDTQYF. CDR3 nucleotide sequence: TGTGCCAGCACCCGGACTAGTTTGGGTGGAGATACGCAGTATTTT.

This clone was recorded once. The gene calls are TRBV7-8 and TRBJ2-6, with TRBD2 identical over 7 bases. The CDR3 length is 13 residues. Germline loops: CDR1 SGHVS, CDR2 FQNEAQ. V lost 1 base, J lost 12 bases, and 3 bases stayed unmatched. CDR3 in DNA: TGTGCCAGCAGCTTAGGCAGGACTAGCGTCCTGACTTTC. Encoded protein: CASSLGRTSVLTF.

The chain employs TRBV4-2 and TRBJ2-2; 8 nucleotides line up with TRBD2. Germline trimming cut 3 bases from V and 1 base from J; bases unmatched to any gene: 4. This CDR3 is built from 16 residues. In germline, CDR1 is LGHNA, CDR2 YNFKEQ. Here the CDR3 reads CASSHPTSENTGELFF. The CDR3 DNA reads as TGTGCCAGCAGCCACCCGACTAGCGAGAACACCGGGGAGCTGTTTTTT.

This sequence joins TRBV27 and TRBJ2-6; D unclear. This CDR3 has 16 residues. Germline V lookup: CDR1 MNHEY, CDR2 SMNVEV (reference sequence). Deletions cut 3 bases from V and 0 bases from J, with 9 bases between. The CDR3 DNA sequence: TGTGCCAGCAGTTTGATAGCAGTCTCTGGGGCCAACGTCCTGACTTTC. This codes for CASSLIAVSGANVLTF. Full variable domain (rest looked up from reference TRBV27 and TRBJ2-6): EAQVTQNPRYLITVTGKKLTVTCSQNMNHEYMSWYRQDPGLGLRQIYYSMNVEVTDKGDVPEGYKVSRKEKRNFPLILESPSPNQTSLYFCASSLIAVSGANVLTFGAGSRLTVL.

This chain connects TRBV5-8 to TRBJ2-1, with D perhaps TRBD2 (6 bases). Trimming took 0 bases from V and 12 from J, leaving 13 bases between them. The CDR3 covers 13 residues. Looked up from germline, CDR1 is SGHTS and CDR2 is YDEGEE. CDR3 protein: CASSLGEATRQFF. The CDR3 nucleotides are TGTGCCAGCAGCTTGGGGGAGGCTACCCGGCAGTTCTTC.

V is TRBV4-1 and J is TRBJ2-2, with D possibly TRBD1 on 6 matching bases. CDR1 is MGHRA, CDR2 YSYEKL, per germline. This CDR3 is 18 amino acids long. V dropped 0 bases and J dropped 2 bases, with 16 bases sitting between them. The CDR3 nucleotides read TGCGCCAGCAGCCAAGACCCTGCAGGGGCCACAAACACCGGGGAGCTGTTTTTT. This codes for CASSQDPAGATNTGELFF.

The chain employs TRBV2 and TRBJ2-3; tentative D call: TRBD2 (5 bases). CDR1 and CDR2 from the germline V gene are SNHLY and FYNNEI. V was shortened by 0 bases and J by 9 bases, with 10 bases between the two germline ends. The CDR3 loop spans 13 amino acids. CDR3 in amino acids: CASSEARGDTQYF. DNA for the CDR3: TGTGCCAGCAGTGAAGCTCGGGGAGACACGCAGTATTTT.

CDR3 DNA: TGTGCCAGCCGCCCTTTTGGGACAGGATCTGAAAAACTGTTTTTT. This encodes CASRPFGTGSEKLFF. The J gene is TRBJ1-4, the V gene TRBV27, with 8 bases fitting TRBD1. This CDR3 region has 15 residues. V was clipped by 8 bases and J by 7 bases; unmatched bases: 12. CDR1 is MNHEY and CDR2 is SMNVEV in the germline V gene (reference sequence).

The chain joins TRBV27 to TRBJ2-7; maybe TRBD2 (5 bases). Germline CDR1 MNHEY, CDR2 SMNVEV (reference sequence). This CDR3 is built from 13 residues. Trimming removed 5 bases from V and 7 bases from J, with 15 bases in between. CDR3 bases: TGTGCCAGCAGTCCCCTAATCGGGAATGAGCAGTACTTC. This translates into CASSPLIGNEQYF.

This chain joins TRBV27 and TRBJ1-1; D unresolved. This CDR3 is built from 12 residues. Looked up from germline, CDR1 is MNHEY and CDR2 is SMNVEV (reference sequence). Trimming cost V 5 bases and J 3 bases, with 7 bases left between them. The CDR3 spells CASSQGDTEAFF. The CDR3 nucleotides are TGTGCCAGCAGTCAAGGAGACACTGAAGCTTTCTTT.

CDR3 loop: CASSLETSGKNEQFF. CDR3 DNA: TGTGCCAGCAGTTTGGAAACTAGCGGGAAAAATGAGCAGTTCTTC. The chain has TRBV27 and TRBJ2-1; 10 bases line up with TRBD2. V shed 3 bases and J 7 bases; nucleotides not matched to a gene: 6. This CDR3 has 15 residues. CDR1 is MNHEY and CDR2 is SMNVEV in the germline V gene (reference sequence).